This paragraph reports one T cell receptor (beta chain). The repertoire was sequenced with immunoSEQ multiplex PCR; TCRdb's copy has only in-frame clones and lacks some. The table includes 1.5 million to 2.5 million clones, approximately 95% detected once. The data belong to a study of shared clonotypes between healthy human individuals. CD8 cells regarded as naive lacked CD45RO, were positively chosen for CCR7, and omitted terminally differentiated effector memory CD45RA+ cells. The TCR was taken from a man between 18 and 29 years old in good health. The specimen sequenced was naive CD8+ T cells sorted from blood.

For the CDR3, the DNA is TGTGCCAGCAGTCGTCGTGTGGGGGCCCCGGATACGCAGTATTTT. This gives the protein CASSRRVGAPDTQYF. This chain connects TRBV27 to TRBJ2-3; the D gene is possibly TRBD1 (6 bases). The ends were cut back, 5 bases at V and 6 bases at J, with 18 bases in the middle. The CDR3 length is 15 residues. Germline CDR1 MNHEY, CDR2 SMNVEV (reference sequence).